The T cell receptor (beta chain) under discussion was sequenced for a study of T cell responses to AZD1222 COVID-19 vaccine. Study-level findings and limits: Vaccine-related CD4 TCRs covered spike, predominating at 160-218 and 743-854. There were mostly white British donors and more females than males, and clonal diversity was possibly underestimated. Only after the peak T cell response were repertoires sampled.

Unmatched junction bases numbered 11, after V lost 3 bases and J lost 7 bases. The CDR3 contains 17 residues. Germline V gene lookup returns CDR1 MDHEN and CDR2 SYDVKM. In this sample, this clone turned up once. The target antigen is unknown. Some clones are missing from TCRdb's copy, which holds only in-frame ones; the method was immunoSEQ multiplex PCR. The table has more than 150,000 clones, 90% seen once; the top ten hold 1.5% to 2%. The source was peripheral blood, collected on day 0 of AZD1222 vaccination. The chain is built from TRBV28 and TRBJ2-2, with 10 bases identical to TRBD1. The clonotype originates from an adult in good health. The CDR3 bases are TGTGCCAGCAGTTTGATAGGAGGACAGGGGGTGATCGGGGAGCTGTTTTTT. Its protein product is CASSLIGGQGVIGELFF. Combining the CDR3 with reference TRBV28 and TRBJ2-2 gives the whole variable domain DVKVTQSSRYLVKRTGEKVFLECVQDMDHENMFWYRQDPGLGLRLIYFSYDVKMKEKGDIPEGYSVSREKKERFSLILESASTNQTSMYLCASSLIGGQGVIGELFFGEGSRLTVL.